The entry below describes one TCR beta chain. This sample was taken from a study of blood T cell repertoires in COVID-19. Across the whole study: Italy, Spain and the United States were the sources of the convalescent and acute COVID-19 samples.

Ages ranged from about 18 to 89 years, with residence in 24 US areas. Two consecutive negative NP/OP PCR tests, clearance, or resolved symptoms defined Cohort 3 recovery. CDR3 length: 19 residues. The germline V gene encodes CDR1 SGHAT and CDR2 FQNNGV. J gave up 0 bases and V 6 bases, and 12 bases lay outside the gene matches. Method: immunoSEQ multiplex PCR; TCRdb's copy keeps in-frame clones and lacks some. Counted here are some 390,000 clones, around 87% occurring once; the ten biggest clones make up around 1.1%. The source material was PBMCs or T cells enriched from blood (not recorded which). V is TRBV11-2 and J is TRBJ2-6; TRBD1 matches at 9 bases. The receptor was derived from a man younger than 45 who had recovered from COVID-19. CDR3 loop: CASSRGQGYSSSGANVLTF. CDR3 nucleotide sequence: TGTGCCAGCAGTCGCGGACAGGGGTATTCAAGCTCTGGGGCCAACGTCCTGACTTTC.